What follows are 12 T cell receptor beta chains derived from one specimen sequenced in a study of blood T cell repertoires in COVID-19. The method was immunoSEQ multiplex PCR; TCRdb's version includes in-frame clones alone and lacks a portion of them. Here the sample spans fewer than 250,000 clones, approximately 85% being singletons. Sequencing input: PBMCs or T cells enriched from blood (not recorded which). Every receptor here comes from a woman aged 45-65 years who had recovered from COVID-19.

This clone was seen a single time. The rearrangement uses TRBV9 and TRBJ1-5, with 12 bases identical to TRBD1. This CDR3 contains 15 residues. Per the germline V gene, CDR1 is SGDLS and CDR2 is YYNGEE. The V gene end was trimmed by 3 bases and the J gene end by 6 bases; junction bases not matched to a gene: 4. CDR3 DNA sequence: TGTGCCAGCAGCGGGGGGACAGGGGGCAGTCAGCCCCAGCATTTT. This gives the protein CASSGGTGGSQPQHF.

The CDR3 coding sequence is TGTGCCAGCAGTGACTTGGTTGGGACAGGGGGAGGTCAGCCCCAGCATTTT. This sequence encodes CASSDLVGTGGGQPQHF. This rearrangement joins TRBV2 to TRBJ1-5, with 11 nucleotides matching TRBD1. CDR1 SNHLY and CDR2 FYNNEI come from the germline V gene. V lost 3 bases and J lost 6; bases outside the gene matches: 10. This CDR3 spans 17 amino acids.

The chain combines TRBV7-2 with TRBJ2-5; 8 bases are a match to TRBD2. Germline CDR1 and CDR2: SGHTA and FQGNSA. The CDR3 is 16 residues long. Trimming at V came to 5 bases and at J to 5 bases, leaving 13 bases not matched to a gene. CDR3 amino acids: CASSPRGGQGGETQYF. The CDR3, as DNA: TGTGCCAGCAGCCCCCGGGGGGGGCAGGGTGGGGAGACCCAGTACTTC.

The chain is built from TRBV24-1 and TRBJ1-2; D possibly corresponds to TRBD1 (6 bases). The CDR3 spans 16 residues. The germline CDR1 and CDR2 sequences are KGHDR and SFDVKD. Trimming pared 3 bases from V and 4 bases from J, leaving 17 bases between. The CDR3 spells CATSDTTFRGPYGYTF. CDR3 coding DNA: TGTGCCACCAGTGATACTACTTTCAGGGGACCCTATGGCTACACCTTC.

V and J are TRBV2 and TRBJ2-2; 10 nucleotides agree with TRBD1. In germline, CDR1 is SNHLY, CDR2 FYNNEI. There are 15 residues in the CDR3. With V trimmed by 7 bases and J by 5 bases, 7 bases remained unmatched. The CDR3 spells CASIRDRGFTGELFF. In nucleotides, the CDR3 is TGTGCCAGCATCCGGGACAGGGGTTTTACCGGGGAGCTGTTTTTT.

The genes are TRBV3-1 (or the pseudogene TRBV3-2) and TRBJ2-2; D perhaps matches TRBD2 (6 bases). The V and J ends lost 4 bases and 4 bases respectively, with 7 bases between them. The CDR3 runs 13 residues. Germline assignment: CDR1 LGHDT and CDR2 YNNKEL (reference sequence). In DNA, the CDR3 is TGTGCCAGCAGCCCGGGGGTCACCGGGGAGCTGTTTTTT. Translated, it gives CASSPGVTGELFF.

V usage is TRBV5-4 and J usage is TRBJ1-2; possibly TRBD1 for D (6 bases). The germline V gene encodes CDR1 SGHNT and CDR2 YYREEE (reference sequence). Trimming shortened V by 4 bases and J by 4 bases, and 14 bases separated the two germline ends. CDR3 length: 14 residues. This chain's CDR3 is CASSPRGTIYGYTF. Written as DNA, the CDR3 is TGTGCCAGCAGCCCGAGGGGGACGATCTATGGCTACACCTTC.

This chain connects TRBV4-1 to TRBJ1-2; 9 positions agree with TRBD1. Germline loops: CDR1 MGHRA, CDR2 YSYEKL. V lost 1 base and J lost 7; bases outside the gene matches: 1. This CDR3 is built from 13 residues. The CDR3 is CASSQATGGGYTF. In DNA form, the CDR3 reads TGCGCCAGCAGCCAAGCGACAGGGGGTGGCTACACCTTC.

The chain is built from TRBV14 and TRBJ2-7, with D unresolved. V was clipped by 1 base and J by 6 bases, with 10 bases between them. This CDR3 has 13 residues. CDR1 is SGHDN, CDR2 FVKESK, per germline. This chain's CDR3 is CASSQVSVSEQYF. CDR3 DNA sequence: TGTGCCAGCAGCCAAGTTTCGGTTAGCGAGCAGTACTTC.

This clone was observed once. The junction departs from the called germline gene at one end, perhaps through a read error. The chain employs TRBV29-1 and TRBJ1-5, with a weak D call TRBD1 (6 bases). Germline values: CDR1 SQVTM, CDR2 ANQGSEA. This CDR3 region has 12 residues. CDR3 nucleotides: TGCAGCGTCGAAGGTGGGGGCGGGCCCCAGCATTTT. Translating it yields CSVEGGGGPQHF.

This sequence joins TRBV9 and TRBJ1-1; 10 positions agree with TRBD1. The J segment lost 1 base and the V segment lost 4 bases, leaving 4 bases of the junction unmatched. Germline V CDR1 and CDR2: SGDLS, YYNGEE. The CDR3 consists of 15 residues. The CDR3 sequence: CASSHRDRGNTEAFF. CDR3 sequence (DNA): TGTGCCAGCAGCCACCGGGACAGGGGGAACACTGAAGCTTTCTTT.

The V gene is TRBV6-5, the J gene TRBJ1-2; tentatively, D is TRBD1 (6 bases). Trimming took off 4 bases at V and 5 bases at J, with 8 bases between the two ends. CDR1 is MNHEY, CDR2 SVGAGI, per germline. The CDR3 length is 12 residues. In nucleotides, the CDR3 is TGTGCCAGCAGTTCCCAGGGGTATGGCTACACCTTC. Its translation is CASSSQGYGYTF.